This T cell receptor beta chain derives from a study of STAT5B mutations in CD4+ large granular lymphocyte leukemia. Points from the study as a whole: Patient CD4-sorted repertoires looked more clonal than healthy CD4+ repertoires, even without putative leukemic clones.

V was pared by 3 bases and J by 3 bases, with 1 base of the junction left unmatched. The CDR3 runs 15 residues. Per germline, CDR1 WNHNN and CDR2 SYGVQD (reference sequence). The data were produced by immunoSEQ multiplex PCR, yet TCRdb's version contains in-frame clones alone and is incomplete. The sample carries just over 25,000 clones, 81% recorded once. This clone turned up a few times. Its cognate antigen is unknown. This sequence was found in a human donor in good health. The chain employs TRBV10-1 and TRBJ1-4; TRBD1 matches at 10 bases. The sample comprised CD4+ T cells from blood buffy coats. The CDR3, as DNA: TGCGCCAGCAGTGAAGGGACAGGGGCTAATGAAAAACTGTTTTTT. This codes for CASSEGTGANEKLFF.